What follows is one TCR beta chain and its context. Authors' data handling: Amplification from reference gene primers served as the basis for estimated nucleated cell counts. Measured with immunoSEQ multiplex PCR; TCRdb has only the in-frame clones, and not every one. That table is the source of V, J and clone size, and D and trimming were worked out from the DNA. The table has over 200,000 clones, 65% to 85% seen once. This specimen comes from a study of blood T cell repertoires in COVID-19. Study-level information: The United States, Italy and Spain provided the acute and convalescent COVID-19 samples.

Trimming cost V 0 bases and J 0 bases; bases outside gene matches: 7. From germline, CDR1 is SGHAT and CDR2 FQNNGV. This CDR3 is built from 19 residues. In Seattle, patients joined the study during active infection and were tracked longitudinally. The TCR comes from a woman under 40 with COVID-19, enrolled during active disease. The sequenced sample was peripheral blood. J is TRBJ2-6 and V is TRBV11-2, with 8 positions matching TRBD2. The chain's CDR3 is CASSLDRAGVLSGANVLTF. The CDR3 DNA reads as TGTGCCAGCAGCTTAGATCGAGCGGGAGTTCTCTCTGGGGCCAACGTCCTGACTTTC.